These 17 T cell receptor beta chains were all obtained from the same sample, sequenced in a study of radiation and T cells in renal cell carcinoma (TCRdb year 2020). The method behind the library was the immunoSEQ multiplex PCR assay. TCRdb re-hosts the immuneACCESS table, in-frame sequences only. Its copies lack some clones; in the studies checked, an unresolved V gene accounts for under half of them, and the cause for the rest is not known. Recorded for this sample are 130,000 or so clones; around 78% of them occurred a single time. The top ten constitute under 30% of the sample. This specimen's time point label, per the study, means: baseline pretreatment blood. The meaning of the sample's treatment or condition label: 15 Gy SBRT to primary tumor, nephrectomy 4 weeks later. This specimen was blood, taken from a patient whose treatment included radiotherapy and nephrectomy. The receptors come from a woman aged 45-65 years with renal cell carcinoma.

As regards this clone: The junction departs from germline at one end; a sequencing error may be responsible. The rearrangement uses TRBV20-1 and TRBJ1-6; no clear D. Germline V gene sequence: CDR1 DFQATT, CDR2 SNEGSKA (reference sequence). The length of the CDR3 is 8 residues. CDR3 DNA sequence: TGTTCTCAGTCACCCCTCCACTTT. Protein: CSQSPLHF.

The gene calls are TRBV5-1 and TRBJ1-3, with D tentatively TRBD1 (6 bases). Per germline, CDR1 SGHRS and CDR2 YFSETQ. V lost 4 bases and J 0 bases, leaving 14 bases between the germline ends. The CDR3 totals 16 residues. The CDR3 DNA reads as TGCGCCAGCAGCCCCAGGGGTTTTGGCTCTGGAAACACCATATATTTT. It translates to CASSPRGFGSGNTIYF.

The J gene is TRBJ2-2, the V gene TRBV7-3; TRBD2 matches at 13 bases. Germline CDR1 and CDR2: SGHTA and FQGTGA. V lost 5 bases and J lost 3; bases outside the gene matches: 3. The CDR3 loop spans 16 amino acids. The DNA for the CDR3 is TGTGCCAGCAGCCCACTAGCGGGAGGGTACACCGGGGAGCTGTTTTTT. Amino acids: CASSPLAGGYTGELFF.

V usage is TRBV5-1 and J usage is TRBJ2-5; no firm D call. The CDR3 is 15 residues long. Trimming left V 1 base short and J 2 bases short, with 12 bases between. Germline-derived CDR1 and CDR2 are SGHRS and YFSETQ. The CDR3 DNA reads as TGCGCCAGCAGCTTGTCTCTCCGACGGCAAGAGACCCAGTACTTC. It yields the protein CASSLSLRRQETQYF.

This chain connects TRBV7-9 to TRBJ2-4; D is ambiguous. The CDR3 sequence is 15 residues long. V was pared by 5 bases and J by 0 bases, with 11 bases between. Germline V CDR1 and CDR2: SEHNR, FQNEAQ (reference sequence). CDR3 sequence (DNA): TGTGCCAGCAGCCCTCAAGAGTCAGCCAAAAACATTCAGTACTTC. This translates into CASSPQESAKNIQYF. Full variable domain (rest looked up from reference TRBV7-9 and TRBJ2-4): DTGVSQNPRHKITKRGQNVTFRCDPISEHNRLYWYRQTLGQGPEFLTYFQNEAQLEKSRLLSDRFSAERPKGSFSTLEIQRTEQGDSAMYLCASSPQESAKNIQYFGAGTRLSVL.

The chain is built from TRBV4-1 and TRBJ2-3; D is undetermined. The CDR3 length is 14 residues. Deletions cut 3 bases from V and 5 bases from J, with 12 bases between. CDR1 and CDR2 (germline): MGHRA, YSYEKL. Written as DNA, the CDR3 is TGCGCCAGCAGCCAGGAAGATTCAATAGATACGCAGTATTTT. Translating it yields CASSQEDSIDTQYF.

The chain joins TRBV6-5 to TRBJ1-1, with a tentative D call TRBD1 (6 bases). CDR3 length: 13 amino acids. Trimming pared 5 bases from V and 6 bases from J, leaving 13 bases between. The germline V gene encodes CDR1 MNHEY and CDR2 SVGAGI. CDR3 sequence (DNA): TGTGCCAGCAGTCAACACGGGGGGCCTGAAGCTTTCTTT. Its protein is CASSQHGGPEAFF.

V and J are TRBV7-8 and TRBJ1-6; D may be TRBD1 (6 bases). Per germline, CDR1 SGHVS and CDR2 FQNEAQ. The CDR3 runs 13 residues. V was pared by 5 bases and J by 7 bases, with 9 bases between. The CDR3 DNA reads TGTGCCAGCAGCGGACAGCGAAATTCACCCCTCCACTTT. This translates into CASSGQRNSPLHF. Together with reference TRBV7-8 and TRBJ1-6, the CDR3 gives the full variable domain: GAGVSQSPRYKVAKRGQDVALRCDPISGHVSLFWYQQALGQGPEFLTYFQNEAQLDKSGLPSDRFFAERPEGSVSTLKIQRTQQEDSAVYLCASSGQRNSPLHFGNGTRLTVT.

CDR3 loop: CASSHGTNPYEQYF. CDR3 coding DNA: TGCGCCAGCAGCCACGGGACTAACCCCTACGAGCAGTACTTC. The chain couples TRBV5-1 to TRBJ2-7, with 7 bases lining up with TRBD2. The CDR3 is made up of 14 amino acids. With 4 bases clipped from V and 2 bases from J, the junction kept 6 bases outside the gene matches. Germline V gene sequence: CDR1 SGHRS, CDR2 YFSETQ.

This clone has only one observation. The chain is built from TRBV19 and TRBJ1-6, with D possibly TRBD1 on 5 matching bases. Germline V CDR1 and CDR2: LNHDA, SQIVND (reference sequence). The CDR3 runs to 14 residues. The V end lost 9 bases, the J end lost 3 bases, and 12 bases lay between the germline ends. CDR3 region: CASERDHYNSPLHF. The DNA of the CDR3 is TGTGCCAGCGAAAGGGACCACTATAATTCACCCCTCCACTTT.

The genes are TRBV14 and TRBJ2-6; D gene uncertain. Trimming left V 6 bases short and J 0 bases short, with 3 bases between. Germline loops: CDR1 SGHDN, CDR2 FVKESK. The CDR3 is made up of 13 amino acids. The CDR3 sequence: CASRYSGANVLTF. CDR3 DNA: TGTGCCAGCAGGTACTCTGGGGCCAACGTCCTGACTTTC.

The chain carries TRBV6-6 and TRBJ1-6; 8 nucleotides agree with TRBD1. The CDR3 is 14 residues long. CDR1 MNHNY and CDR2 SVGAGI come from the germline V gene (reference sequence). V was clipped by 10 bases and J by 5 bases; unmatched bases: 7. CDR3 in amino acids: CANPPDRDNSPLHF. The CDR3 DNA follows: TGTGCCAACCCGCCGGACAGGGATAATTCACCCCTCCACTTT.

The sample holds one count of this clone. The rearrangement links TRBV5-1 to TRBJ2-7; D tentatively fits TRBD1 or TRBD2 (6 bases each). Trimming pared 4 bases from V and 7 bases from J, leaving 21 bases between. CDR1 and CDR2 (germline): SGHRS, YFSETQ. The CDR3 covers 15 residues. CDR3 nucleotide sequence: TGCGCCAGCAGCATCCGGGGGACACCTCGGGAGGAGCAGTACTTC. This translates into CASSIRGTPREEQYF.

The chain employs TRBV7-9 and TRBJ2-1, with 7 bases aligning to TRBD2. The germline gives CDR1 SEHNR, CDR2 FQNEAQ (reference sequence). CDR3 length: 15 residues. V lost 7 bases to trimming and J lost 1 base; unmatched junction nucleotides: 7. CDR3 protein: CASIASGGSYNEQFF. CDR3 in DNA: TGTGCCAGCATCGCGTCCGGGGGGTCCTACAATGAGCAGTTCTTC.

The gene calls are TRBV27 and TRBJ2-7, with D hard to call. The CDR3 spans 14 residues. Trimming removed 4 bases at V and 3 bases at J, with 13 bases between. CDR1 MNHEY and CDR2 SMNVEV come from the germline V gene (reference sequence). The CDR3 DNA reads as TGTGCCAGCAGTTCCGGCTACACGAACTACGAGCAGTACTTC. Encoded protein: CASSSGYTNYEQYF.

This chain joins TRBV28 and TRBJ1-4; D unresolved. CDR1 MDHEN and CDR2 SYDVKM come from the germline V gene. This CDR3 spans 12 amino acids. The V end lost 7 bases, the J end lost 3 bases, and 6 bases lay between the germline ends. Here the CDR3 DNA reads TGTGCCAGCATGATCTCTAATGAAAAACTGTTTTTT. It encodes CASMISNEKLFF. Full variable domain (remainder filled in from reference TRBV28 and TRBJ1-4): DVKVTQSSRYLVKRTGEKVFLECVQDMDHENMFWYRQDPGLGLRLIYFSYDVKMKEKGDIPEGYSVSREKKERFSLILESASTNQTSMYLCASMISNEKLFFGSGTQLSVL.

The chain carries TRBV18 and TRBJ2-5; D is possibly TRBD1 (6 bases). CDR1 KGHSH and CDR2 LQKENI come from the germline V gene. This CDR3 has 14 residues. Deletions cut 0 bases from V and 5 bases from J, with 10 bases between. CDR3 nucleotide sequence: TGTGCCAGCTCACCACCCGCAGGGGCGGAGACCCAGTACTTC. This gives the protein CASSPPAGAETQYF.